These 4 T cell receptor beta chains came from one sample sequenced in a study of Ad26.COV2.S vaccination and SARS-CoV-2 variants. Here immunoSEQ multiplex PCR was the method, and the copy in TCRdb shows in-frame clones only, minus some. The table includes about 400,000 clones, 80% to 90% detected once. Treatment noted: approximately 18 received Ad26.COV2.S at low or high dose, single or two shots; about 5 received placebo; per-sample allocation not given. Material that was analyzed had been drawn on day 63 after the first vaccine or placebo injection. Specimen: peripheral blood, collected in a trial of Ad26.COV2.S vaccine versus placebo. The source of these receptors is a person aged 18-65 years who received the Ad26.COV2.S COVID-19 vaccine or a placebo.

This sequence joins TRBV11-3 and TRBJ2-1, with D tentatively TRBD1 (5 bases). The CDR3 covers 17 residues. The germline V and J ends were trimmed by 0 bases and 4 bases, with 16 bases remaining between them. CDR1 and CDR2 from the germline V gene are SGHNT and YENEEA. As DNA, the CDR3 is TGTGCCAGCAGCTTAGAAATATCGTGGGGCAGGTACAATGAGCAGTTCTTC. Translation gives CASSLEISWGRYNEQFF.

The chain has TRBV15 and TRBJ1-4; D not certain. The CDR3 has 15 amino acids. Germline V gene sequence: CDR1 LNHNV, CDR2 YYDKDF (reference sequence). V lost 0 bases to trimming and J lost 3 bases, with 8 bases between them. The CDR3 sequence is CATSRDAGPNEKLFF. For the CDR3, the DNA is TGTGCCACCAGCAGAGATGCAGGACCTAATGAAAAACTGTTTTTT.

This chain links TRBV5-1 with TRBJ2-2, with TRBD2 identical over 7 bases. From germline, CDR1 is SGHRS and CDR2 YFSETQ. J lost 2 bases, V lost 5 bases, and 6 bases had no gene match. This CDR3 has 15 residues. This chain's CDR3 is CASRMASGNTGELFF. The CDR3 DNA reads as TGCGCCAGCAGAATGGCTAGCGGTAACACCGGGGAGCTGTTTTTT.

The genes are TRBV4-2 and TRBJ1-2, with D tentatively TRBD1 (6 bases). V was shortened by 0 bases and J by 4 bases, with 9 bases between the two germline ends. The CDR3 consists of 14 residues. The germline gives CDR1 LGHNA, CDR2 YNFKEQ. The CDR3 spells CASSQDRTAYGYTF. CDR3 bases: TGTGCCAGCAGCCAAGATAGGACAGCCTATGGCTACACCTTC.